This entry lists 26 T cell receptor beta chains sequenced from one sample in a study of spatial heterogeneity in lung cancer. TCRdb re-called the 5' RACE reads through MiXCR, storing one row per CDR3 protein. The data contain about 92,000 distinct CDR3 sequences, approximately 12% of them singletons. Time point: sample taken at primary tumor resection. Unsorted samples of tumor, nontumor lung or frozen PBMC had their whole RNA sequenced. This specimen consisted of PBMCs, obtained at surgery. These receptors originate from a male donor with early-stage non-small cell lung cancer.

The rearrangement joins TRBV4-1 to TRBJ1-1, with a weak D call TRBD1 (6 bases). V was shortened by 8 bases and J by 0 bases, with 16 bases between the two germline ends. This CDR3 region has 15 residues. Germline loops: CDR1 MGHRA, CDR2 YSYEKL. The CDR3 nucleotides read TGCGCCAGCGGGGGGCGGTGGGGAATGAACACTGAAGCTTTCTTT. Its translation: CASGGRWGMNTEAFF.

This clonotype has only one observation. The chain has TRBV4-1 and TRBJ2-3, with D hard to call. This CDR3 comprises 15 residues. The V gene's germline CDR1 is MGHRA and CDR2 YSYEKL. V lost 2 bases and J lost 4, with 13 bases in between. The CDR3 protein is CASSQPDGNSDTQYF. CDR3 nucleotides: TGCGCCAGCAGCCAACCGGATGGAAACTCAGATACGCAGTATTTT.

This chain links TRBV7-2 with TRBJ2-1, with D unresolved. V was cut by 1 base and J by 0 bases, with 10 bases left in between. CDR1 is SGHTA, CDR2 FQGNSA, per germline. This CDR3 has 16 amino acids. CDR3 in DNA: TGTGCCAGCAGCTTAGTGGCACTCAGCTCCTACAATGAGCAGTTCTTC. Residues: CASSLVALSSYNEQFF.

This clonotype was seen a handful of times. V and J are TRBV6-1 and TRBJ2-7, with D perhaps TRBD2 (6 bases). The CDR3 loop spans 13 amino acids. From germline, CDR1 is MNHNS and CDR2 SASEGT. V was clipped by 4 bases and J by 1 base, with 8 bases between them. CDR3 residues: CASSGGTSYEQYF. CDR3 nucleotides: TGTGCCAGCAGTGGGGGGACTTCCTACGAGCAGTACTTC.

This chain connects TRBV7-9 to TRBJ2-3; TRBD2 matches 8 bases. CDR3 length: 13 residues. Germline CDR1 reads SEHNR; CDR2 reads FQNEAQ (reference sequence). The CDR3 here is CAGGSGAADTQYF. As DNA, the CDR3 is TGTGCTGGGGGTAGCGGGGCGGCAGATACGCAGTATTTT.

This clonotype was detected only a few times. The chain is built from TRBV19 and TRBJ2-5, with 9 bases aligning to TRBD1. The CDR3 contains 14 residues. In germline, CDR1 is LNHDA, CDR2 SQIVND (reference sequence). The V gene end was trimmed by 5 bases and the J gene end by 4 bases; junction bases not matched to a gene: 5. CDR3 nucleotide sequence: TGTGCCAGTAGTGATACAGGGGGCGGAGAGACCCAGTACTTC. As protein: CASSDTGGGETQYF.

This clonotype was detected many times. CDR3 sequence reads: CSVGTFMNTEAFF. The CDR3, as DNA: TGCAGCGTCGGGACCTTCATGAACACTGAAGCTTTCTTT. The J gene is TRBJ1-1, the V gene TRBV29-1, with a tentative D call TRBD1 (5 bases). Deletions cut 6 bases from V and 0 bases from J, with 11 bases between. The CDR3 totals 13 residues. Germline V gene sequence: CDR1 SQVTM, CDR2 ANQGSEA.

This clonotype appeared many times. DNA for the CDR3: TGCAGTGCTAGAGACCCTCGTGGTTACGAGCAGTACTTC. This encodes CSARDPRGYEQYF. The V call is TRBV20-1, the J call TRBJ2-7; no definite D call. CDR3 size: 13 residues. Deletions cut 0 bases from V and 4 bases from J, with 10 bases between. Germline V gene sequence: CDR1 DFQATT, CDR2 SNEGSKA (reference sequence).

V gene TRBV6-6 combines with J gene TRBJ2-1; D is undetermined. The germline V and J ends were trimmed by 2 bases and 10 bases, with 12 bases remaining between them. CDR1 and CDR2 (germline): MNHNY, SVGAGI (reference sequence). This CDR3 spans 13 amino acids. This CDR3 is CASSYRQVDEQFF. As DNA, the CDR3 is TGTGCCAGCAGTTACCGCCAGGTGGACGAGCAGTTCTTC.

This clonotype was detected many times. This chain connects TRBV10-3 to TRBJ1-2; D not certain. V was cut by 0 bases and J by 7 bases, with 12 bases left in between. The CDR3 sequence is 14 residues long. Germline V gene data show CDR1 as ENHRY and CDR2 as SYGVKD. CDR3 bases: TGTGCCATCAGTGAGTCAGGAAGAGGCAGTGGCTACACCTTC. It is translated as CAISESGRGSGYTF.

This clonotype was recorded at least ten times. This chain joins TRBV6-2 or TRBV6-3 and TRBJ1-1; D not certain. Germline CDR1 MNHEY, CDR2 SVGEGT. V lost 2 bases to trimming and J lost 3 bases, with 7 bases between them. The CDR3 is 13 residues long. CDR3 DNA sequence: TGTGCCAGCAGTTACGTCGCCTACACTGAAGCTTTCTTT. Translating gives CASSYVAYTEAFF.

The chain joins TRBV7-9 to TRBJ1-1; no definite D call. This CDR3 comprises 14 residues. Trimming shortened V by 5 bases and J by 5 bases, and 15 bases separated the two germline ends. Germline V gene sequence: CDR1 SEHNR, CDR2 FQNEAQ (reference sequence). The CDR3 protein is CASSRLGSQTEAFF. CDR3 sequence (DNA): TGTGCCAGCAGCCGTCTCGGTTCGCAGACTGAAGCTTTCTTT.

The V and J genes are TRBV7-2 and TRBJ2-6; D is unresolved. CDR1 and CDR2 (germline): SGHTA, FQGNSA. The CDR3 contains 16 residues. V lost 4 bases and J lost 0, with 10 bases in between. The CDR3 region has the DNA TGTGCCAGCAGCTCCCCGTGGGGCTCTGGGGCCAACGTCCTGACTTTC. It codes for CASSSPWGSGANVLTF.

The gene calls are TRBV7-2 and TRBJ2-2; 9 bases match TRBD2. CDR1 and CDR2 (germline): SGHTA, FQGNSA. The CDR3 totals 17 residues. With 2 bases clipped from V and 5 bases from J, the junction kept 9 bases outside the gene matches. For the CDR3, the DNA is TGTGCCAGCAGCTTAACCCACAGCGGGGGGAGAACCGGGGAGCTGTTTTTT. Its protein is CASSLTHSGGRTGELFF.

The sample holds a few counts of this clonotype. The J gene is TRBJ2-2, the V gene TRBV6-6; D unclear. V shed 10 bases and J shed 7 bases, with 7 bases lying between them. Germline V CDR1 and CDR2: MNHNY, SVGAGI (reference sequence). The CDR3 consists of 10 residues. The CDR3 reads CATARGELFF. The CDR3 bases are TGTGCCACCGCTCGCGGGGAGCTGTTTTTT.

This clonotype was counted between two and nine times. The chain joins TRBV11-1 to TRBJ1-4; no definite D call. CDR1 SGHAT and CDR2 FQDESV come from the germline V gene (reference sequence). The CDR3 runs 15 residues. Trimming removed 1 base at V and 6 bases at J, with 12 bases between. The CDR3 DNA is TGTGCCAGCAGCTTAGAAGGACGGCCGTATGAAAAACTGTTTTTT. Encoded protein: CASSLEGRPYEKLFF.

The V call is TRBV7-9, the J call TRBJ2-4; no reliable D call. The V gene's germline CDR1 is SEHNR and CDR2 FQNEAQ (reference sequence). CDR3 length equals 14 residues. The ends were cut back, 3 bases at V and 2 bases at J, with 8 bases in the middle. This CDR3 reads CASSFRASKNIQYF. For the CDR3, the DNA is TGTGCCAGCAGCTTTCGGGCCTCCAAAAACATTCAGTACTTC.

This clonotype has a handful of counts. The CDR3 loop reads CASSVDIMNTEAFF. In nucleotides, the CDR3 is TGTGCCAGCAGCGTGGACATCATGAACACTGAAGCTTTCTTT. The rearrangement uses TRBV5-4 and TRBJ1-1, with a weak D call TRBD1 (5 bases). V was shortened by 4 bases and J by 0 bases, with 10 bases between the two germline ends. This CDR3 spans 14 amino acids. Germline CDR1 reads SGHNT; CDR2 reads YYREEE (reference sequence).

This chain links TRBV5-6 with TRBJ2-2, with 8 bases fitting TRBD1. This CDR3 region has 14 residues. V lost 5 bases, J lost 4 bases, and 4 bases stayed unmatched. CDR1 SGHDT and CDR2 YYEEEE come from the germline V gene. CDR3 loop: CASRPRGRTGELFF. CDR3 sequence (DNA): TGTGCCAGCAGGCCCAGGGGGCGCACCGGGGAGCTGTTTTTT.

This chain uses TRBV14 with TRBJ2-1; TRBD1 matches at 7 bases. The CDR3 is made up of 13 amino acids. Germline assignment: CDR1 SGHDN and CDR2 FVKESK. The junction had 3 bases not matched to a gene; V was cut back by 4 bases and J by 6 bases. For the CDR3, the DNA is TGTGCCAGCAGCCTAAACAGGGGCAATGAGCAGTTCTTC. Its protein product is CASSLNRGNEQFF.

The CDR3, as DNA: TGTGCCAGCAGTTTGTTACAGGGGGAATGGGCCGGGGAGCTGTTTTTT. Amino acid sequence: CASSLLQGEWAGELFF. The rearrangement uses TRBV28 and TRBJ2-2, with 8 nucleotides matching TRBD1. Germline V gene lookup returns CDR1 MDHEN and CDR2 SYDVKM. V lost 3 bases to trimming and J lost 6 bases; unmatched junction nucleotides: 9. The CDR3 is 16 residues long.

In this sample, this clonotype turned up many times. The chain has TRBV7-3 and TRBJ2-5; D ambiguous. Germline V lookup: CDR1 SGHTA, CDR2 FQGTGA. The CDR3 extends over 14 amino acids. Trimming took off 5 bases at V and 0 bases at J, with 10 bases between the two ends. CDR3 coding DNA: TGTGCCAGCAGCCCCGGTGCGAACCAAGAGACCCAGTACTTC. Translating it yields CASSPGANQETQYF.

The genes are TRBV11-2 and TRBJ2-5; 9 bases are shared with TRBD1. The CDR3 contains 14 residues. Germline V gene lookup returns CDR1 SGHAT and CDR2 FQNNGV. V shed 3 bases and J 5 bases; nucleotides not matched to a gene: 4. Here the CDR3 DNA reads TGTGCCAGCAGCTTCGGGACAGGGATCGAGACCCAGTACTTC. Residues: CASSFGTGIETQYF. The full variable domain, with the rest looked up from reference TRBV11-2 and TRBJ2-5, is EAGVAQSPRYKIIEKRQSVAFWCNPISGHATLYWYQQILGQGPKLLIQFQNNGVVDDSQLPKDRFSAERLKGVDSTLKIQPAKLEDSAVYLCASSFGTGIETQYFGPGTRLLVL.

This clonotype turned up a few times. This chain connects TRBV10-3 to TRBJ2-2; 7 positions agree with TRBD1. The CDR3 has 18 residues. The germline gives CDR1 ENHRY, CDR2 SYGVKD. J lost 5 bases, V lost 0 bases, and 12 bases had no gene match. This CDR3 is CAISESSSRQGRTGELFF. Written as DNA, the CDR3 is TGTGCCATCAGTGAGTCCTCGAGCCGACAGGGACGGACCGGGGAGCTGTTTTTT.

The chain links TRBV10-3 to TRBJ2-7; 10 bases align to TRBD2. CDR3 length equals 15 residues. Germline loops: CDR1 ENHRY, CDR2 SYGVKD. Trimming removed 6 bases from V and 5 bases from J; junction bases left unmatched: 10. The CDR3 DNA reads TGTGCCATCAGCCCCGGGACTAGCGTATTAGACGAGCAGTACTTC. This encodes CAISPGTSVLDEQYF.

The chain is built from TRBV5-6 and TRBJ1-4; tentatively, D is TRBD1 (6 bases). Per germline, CDR1 SGHDT and CDR2 YYEEEE. The CDR3 has 13 residues. The V and J ends lost 0 bases and 9 bases respectively, with 9 bases between them. The CDR3 sequence is CASSLDRVKKLFF. Here the CDR3 DNA reads TGTGCCAGCAGCTTGGACAGGGTGAAAAAACTGTTTTTT. The entire variable domain, with the rest obtained from reference TRBV5-6 and TRBJ1-4, is as follows: DAGVTQSPTHLIKTRGQQVTLRCSPKSGHDTVSWYQQALGQGPQFIFQYYEEEERQRGNFPDRFSGHQFPNYSSELNVNALLLGDSALYLCASSLDRVKKLFFGSGTQLSVL.